Sequencing of this T cell receptor (beta chain) was carried out in a study of T cell responses to AZD1222 COVID-19 vaccine. CDR3 length: 13 residues. Per germline, CDR1 GTSNPN and CDR2 SVGIG (reference sequence). Trimming shortened V by 4 bases and J by 4 bases, and 13 bases separated the two germline ends. The protocol was immunoSEQ multiplex PCR, while the TCRdb copy is restricted to in-frame clones and leaves out a portion. The table has some 100,000 clones, around 89% seen once. Source: peripheral blood, taken 28 days after the second AZD1222 dose. J is TRBJ2-5 and V is TRBV30; D possibly corresponds to TRBD2 (5 bases). This receptor was taken from an adult who received the AZD1222 COVID-19 vaccine. For the CDR3, the DNA is TGTGCCTGGAAGGACTCCTATTTAGAGACCCAGTACTTC. Its translation is CAWKDSYLETQYF.